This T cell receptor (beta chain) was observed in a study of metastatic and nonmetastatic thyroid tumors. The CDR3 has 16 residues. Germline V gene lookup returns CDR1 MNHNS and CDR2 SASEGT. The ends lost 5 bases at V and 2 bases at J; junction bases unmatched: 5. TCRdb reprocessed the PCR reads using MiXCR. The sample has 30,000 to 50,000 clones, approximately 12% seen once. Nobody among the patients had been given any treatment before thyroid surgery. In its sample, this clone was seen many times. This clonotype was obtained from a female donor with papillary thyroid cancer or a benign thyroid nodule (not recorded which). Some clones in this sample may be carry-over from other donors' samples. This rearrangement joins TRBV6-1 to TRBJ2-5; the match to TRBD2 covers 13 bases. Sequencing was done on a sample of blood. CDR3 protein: CASSQRTSGRQETQYF. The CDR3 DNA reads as TGTGCCAGCAGTCAAAGGACTAGCGGGAGACAAGAGACCCAGTACTTC.